This is a list of T cell receptor beta chains from one sample in a study of immune evolution from preneoplasia to lung adenocarcinoma. Sequencing was performed with immunoSEQ multiplex PCR; in TCRdb, only in-frame clones are kept and a portion is missing. The table has around 15,000 clones, 86% seen once; the top ten hold 2.5% to 3%. The sample comprised FFPE invasive lung adenocarcinoma tissue. All receptors derive from a person aged 65 to 85 with invasive lung adenocarcinoma. Each CDR3 is given with its conserved first and last residue. Size is omitted from some rows. Given values are once, few, many or a class for expanded clones.

V	J	size	CDR3
TRBV6-1	TRBJ1-5	-	CASSENVQPQHF
TRBV7-2	TRBJ2-1	once	CASSRDWSGEQFF
TRBV11-3	TRBJ2-3	-	CASSLEGATDTQYF
TRBV7-2	TRBJ2-1	once	CASSPIGLARRGEQFF
TRBV7-6	TRBJ2-1	-	CASSDPLRDRGNEQFF
TRBV11-2	TRBJ2-1	-	CASRSSGGAELLF
TRBV30	TRBJ2-5	once	CAWQGFGETQYF
TRBV11-3	TRBJ2-5	-	CASSHQSETQYF
TRBV15	TRBJ1-2	-	CATSRFVGTGGSGYTF
TRBV15	TRBJ2-1	-	CATSRGTSGNNEQFF
TRBV2	TRBJ2-7	-	CASRGDRGQTREQYF